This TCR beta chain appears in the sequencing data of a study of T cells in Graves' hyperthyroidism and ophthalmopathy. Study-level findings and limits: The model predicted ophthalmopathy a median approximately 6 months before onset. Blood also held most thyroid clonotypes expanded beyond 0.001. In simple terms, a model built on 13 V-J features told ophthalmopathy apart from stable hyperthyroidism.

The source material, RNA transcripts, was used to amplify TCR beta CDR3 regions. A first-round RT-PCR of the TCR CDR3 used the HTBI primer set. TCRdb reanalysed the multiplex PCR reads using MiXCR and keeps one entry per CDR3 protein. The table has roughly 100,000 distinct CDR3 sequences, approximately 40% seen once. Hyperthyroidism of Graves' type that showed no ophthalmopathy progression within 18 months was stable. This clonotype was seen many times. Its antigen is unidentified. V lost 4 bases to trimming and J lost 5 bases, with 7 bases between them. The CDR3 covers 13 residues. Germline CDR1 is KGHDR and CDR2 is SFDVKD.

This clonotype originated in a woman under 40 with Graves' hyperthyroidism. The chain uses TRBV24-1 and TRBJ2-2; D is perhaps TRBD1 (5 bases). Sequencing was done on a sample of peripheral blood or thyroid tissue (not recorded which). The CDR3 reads CATSEYRTGELFF. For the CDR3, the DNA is TGTGCCACCAGTGAATACAGGACCGGGGAGCTGTTTTTT.